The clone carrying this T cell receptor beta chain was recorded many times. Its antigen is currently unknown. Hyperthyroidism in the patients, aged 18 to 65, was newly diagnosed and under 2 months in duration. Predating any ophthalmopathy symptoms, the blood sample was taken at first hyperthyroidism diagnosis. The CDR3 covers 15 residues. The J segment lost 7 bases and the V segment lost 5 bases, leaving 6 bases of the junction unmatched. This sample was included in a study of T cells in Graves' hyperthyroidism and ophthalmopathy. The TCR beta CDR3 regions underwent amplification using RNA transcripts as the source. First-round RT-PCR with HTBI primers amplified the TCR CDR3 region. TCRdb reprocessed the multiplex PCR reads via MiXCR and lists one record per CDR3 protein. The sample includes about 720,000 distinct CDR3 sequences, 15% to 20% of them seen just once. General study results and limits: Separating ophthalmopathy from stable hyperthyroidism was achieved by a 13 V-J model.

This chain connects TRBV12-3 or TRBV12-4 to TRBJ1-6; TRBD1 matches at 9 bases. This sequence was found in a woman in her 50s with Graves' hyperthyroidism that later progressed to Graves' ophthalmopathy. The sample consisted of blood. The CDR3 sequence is CASSPRDRENSPLHF. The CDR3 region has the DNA TGTGCCAGCAGTCCCCGGGACAGGGAAAATTCACCCCTCCACTTT.